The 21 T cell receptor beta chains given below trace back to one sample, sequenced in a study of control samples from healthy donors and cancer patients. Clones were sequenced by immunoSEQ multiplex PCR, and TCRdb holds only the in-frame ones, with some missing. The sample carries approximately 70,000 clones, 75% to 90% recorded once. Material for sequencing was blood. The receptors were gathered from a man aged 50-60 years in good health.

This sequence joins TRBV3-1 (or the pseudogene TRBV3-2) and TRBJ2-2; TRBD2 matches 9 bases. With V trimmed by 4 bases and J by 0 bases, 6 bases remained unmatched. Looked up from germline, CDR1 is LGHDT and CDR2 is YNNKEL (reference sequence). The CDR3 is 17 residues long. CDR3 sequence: CASSRRAGGTNTGELFF. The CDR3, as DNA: TGTGCCAGCAGCCGAAGAGCGGGAGGAACGAACACCGGGGAGCTGTTTTTT.

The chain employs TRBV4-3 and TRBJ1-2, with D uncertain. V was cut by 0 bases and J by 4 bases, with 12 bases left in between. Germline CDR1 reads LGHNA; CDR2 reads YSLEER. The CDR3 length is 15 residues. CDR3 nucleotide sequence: TGCGCCAGCAGCCAAGAAGTCGGCGGACCCTATGGCTACACCTTC. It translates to CASSQEVGGPYGYTF.

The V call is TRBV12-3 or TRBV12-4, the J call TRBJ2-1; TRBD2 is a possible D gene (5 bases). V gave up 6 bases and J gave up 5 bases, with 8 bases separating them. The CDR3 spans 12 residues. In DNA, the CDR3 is TGTGCCAGCAGCCGGGGTCACAATGAGCAGTTCTTC. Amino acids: CASSRGHNEQFF.

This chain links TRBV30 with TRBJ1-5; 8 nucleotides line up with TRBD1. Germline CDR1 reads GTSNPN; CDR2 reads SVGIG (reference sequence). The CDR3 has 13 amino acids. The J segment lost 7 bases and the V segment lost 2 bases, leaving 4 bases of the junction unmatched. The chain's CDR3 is CAWSSQGEQPQHF. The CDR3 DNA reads TGTGCCTGGAGTTCACAGGGGGAACAGCCCCAGCATTTT.

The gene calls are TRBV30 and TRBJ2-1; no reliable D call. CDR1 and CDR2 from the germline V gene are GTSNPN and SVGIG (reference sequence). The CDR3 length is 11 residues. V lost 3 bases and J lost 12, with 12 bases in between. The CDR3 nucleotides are TGTGCCTGGAGCCAAGAGGCTGGGCAGTTCTTC. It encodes CAWSQEAGQFF.

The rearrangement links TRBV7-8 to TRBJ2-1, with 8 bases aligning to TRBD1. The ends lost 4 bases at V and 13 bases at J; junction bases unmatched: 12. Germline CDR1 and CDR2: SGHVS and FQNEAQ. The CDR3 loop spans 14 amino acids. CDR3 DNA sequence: TGTGCCAGCAGCTCCAGAGGGCTGGGACAGGAACAGTTCTTC. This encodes CASSSRGLGQEQFF.

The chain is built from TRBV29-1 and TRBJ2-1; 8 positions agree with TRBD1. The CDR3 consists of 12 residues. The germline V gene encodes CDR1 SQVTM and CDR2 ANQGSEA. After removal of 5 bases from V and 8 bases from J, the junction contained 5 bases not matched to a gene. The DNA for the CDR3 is TGCAGCGTTTTCCAGGGGGCCTATGAGCAGTTCTTC. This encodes CSVFQGAYEQFF.

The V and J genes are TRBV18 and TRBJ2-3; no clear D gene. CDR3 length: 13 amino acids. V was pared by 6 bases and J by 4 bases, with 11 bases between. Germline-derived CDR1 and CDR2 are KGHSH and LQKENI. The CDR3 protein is CASSLPTADTQYF. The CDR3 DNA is TGTGCCAGCTCGCTTCCTACAGCAGATACGCAGTATTTT.

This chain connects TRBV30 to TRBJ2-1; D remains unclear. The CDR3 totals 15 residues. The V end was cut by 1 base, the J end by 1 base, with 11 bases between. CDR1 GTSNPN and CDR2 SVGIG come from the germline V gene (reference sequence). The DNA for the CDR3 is TGTGCCTGGAGTGCTGGGTTCGGGTCCTACAATGAGCAGTTCTTC. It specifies CAWSAGFGSYNEQFF.

The CDR3, as DNA: TGTGCCAGCAGTTCCCGCCGGACAGGGAACTATGGCTACACCTTC. Encoded protein: CASSSRRTGNYGYTF. The V and J genes are TRBV28 and TRBJ1-2; 8 bases match TRBD1. J was trimmed by 2 bases and V by 4 bases; bases with no gene match: 6. This CDR3 has 15 residues. The germline V gene has CDR1 MDHEN and CDR2 SYDVKM.

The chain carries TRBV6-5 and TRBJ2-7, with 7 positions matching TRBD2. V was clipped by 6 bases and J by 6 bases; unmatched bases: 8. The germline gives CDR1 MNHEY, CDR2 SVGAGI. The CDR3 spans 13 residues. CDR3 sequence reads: CASSPQWGGEQYF. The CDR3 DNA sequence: TGTGCCAGCAGCCCCCAATGGGGGGGCGAGCAGTACTTC.

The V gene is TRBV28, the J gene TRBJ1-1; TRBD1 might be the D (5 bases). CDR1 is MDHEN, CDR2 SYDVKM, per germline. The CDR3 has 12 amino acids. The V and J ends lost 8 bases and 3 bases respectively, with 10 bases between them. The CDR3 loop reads CASWGVYTEAFF. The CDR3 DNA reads TGTGCCAGCTGGGGGGTTTACACTGAAGCTTTCTTT.

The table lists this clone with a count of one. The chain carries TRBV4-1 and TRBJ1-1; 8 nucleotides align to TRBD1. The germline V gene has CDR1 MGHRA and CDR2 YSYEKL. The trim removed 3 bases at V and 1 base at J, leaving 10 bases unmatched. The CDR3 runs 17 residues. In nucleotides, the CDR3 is TGCGCCAGCAGCCATCTCCGGACAGGGCCTAAGAACACTGAAGCTTTCTTT. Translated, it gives CASSHLRTGPKNTEAFF.

In DNA, the CDR3 is TGTGCCAGCAGTAGCGGGAGGGCCACCGGGGAGCTGTTTTTT. It yields the protein CASSSGRATGELFF. This chain joins TRBV6-6 and TRBJ2-2; 10 bases align to TRBD2. Germline-derived CDR1 and CDR2 are MNHNY and SVGAGI (reference sequence). After removal of 5 bases from V and 4 bases from J, the junction contained 1 base not matched to a gene. The length of the CDR3 is 14 residues.

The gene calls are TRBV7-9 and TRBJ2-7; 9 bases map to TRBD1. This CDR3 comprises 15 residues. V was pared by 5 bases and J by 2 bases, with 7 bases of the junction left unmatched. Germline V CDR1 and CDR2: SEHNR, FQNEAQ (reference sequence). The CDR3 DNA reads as TGTGCCAGCAGCAATACCGGGACAGGGACCTACGAGCAGTACTTC. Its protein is CASSNTGTGTYEQYF.

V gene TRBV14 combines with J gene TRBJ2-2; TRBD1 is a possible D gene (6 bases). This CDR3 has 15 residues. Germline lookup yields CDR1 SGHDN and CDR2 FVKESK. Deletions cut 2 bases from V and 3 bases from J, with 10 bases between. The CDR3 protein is CASSQFGQYTGELFF. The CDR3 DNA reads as TGTGCCAGCAGCCAATTCGGACAGTACACCGGGGAGCTGTTTTTT.

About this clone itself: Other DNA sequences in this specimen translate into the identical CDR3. The CDR3 DNA reads as TGTGCCAGCTCACCGCGACAAGAGACCCAGTACTTC. Translated, it gives CASSPRQETQYF. The chain has TRBV18 and TRBJ2-5; D remains unclear. This CDR3 region has 12 residues. Germline CDR1 is KGHSH and CDR2 is LQKENI. Trimming stripped 3 bases from V and 2 bases from J, with 4 bases between.

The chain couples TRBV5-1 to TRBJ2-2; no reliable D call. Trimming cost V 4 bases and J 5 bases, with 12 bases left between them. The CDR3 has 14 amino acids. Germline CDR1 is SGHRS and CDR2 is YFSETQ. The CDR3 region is CASSHPSYTGELFF. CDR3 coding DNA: TGCGCCAGCAGCCACCCGAGTTATACCGGGGAGCTGTTTTTT.

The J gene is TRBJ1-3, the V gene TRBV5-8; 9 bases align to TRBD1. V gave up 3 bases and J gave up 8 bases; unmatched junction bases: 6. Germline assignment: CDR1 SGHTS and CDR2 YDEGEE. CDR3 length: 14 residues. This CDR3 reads CASSSRTGEDTIYF. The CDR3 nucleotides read TGTGCCAGCAGCTCTCGGACAGGGGAAGACACCATATATTTT.

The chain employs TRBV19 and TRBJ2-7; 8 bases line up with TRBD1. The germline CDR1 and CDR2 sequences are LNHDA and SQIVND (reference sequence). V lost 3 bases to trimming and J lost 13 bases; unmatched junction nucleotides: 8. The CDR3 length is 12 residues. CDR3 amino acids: CASSIGQGMLYF. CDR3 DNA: TGTGCCAGTAGTATTGGACAGGGCATGCTTTACTTC.

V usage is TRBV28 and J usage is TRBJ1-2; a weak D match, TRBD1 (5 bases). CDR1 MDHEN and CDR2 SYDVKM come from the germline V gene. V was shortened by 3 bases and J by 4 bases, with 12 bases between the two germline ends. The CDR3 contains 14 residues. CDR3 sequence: CASSFGAGGYGYTF. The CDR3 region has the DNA TGTGCCAGCAGTTTTGGGGCCGGGGGCTATGGCTACACCTTC.